This T cell receptor beta chain was sequenced in a study of cytomegalovirus exposure and HLA in healthy donors (dated by TCRdb to 2017 to 2019). For the study in its entirety: An earlier analysis of roughly 500 of the donors reported approximately 270 Gb of sequence data and around 110 million unique TCR beta sequences from roughly 200 million T cells. On average, around 230,000 unique TCR beta nucleotide sequences were sequenced per donor among a few hundred genotyped donors of the cohort, with 15% to 20% of those sequences being non-productive. In addition to the first cohort of about 650 subjects, a separate validation cohort of around 110 different subjects was used. All discovery cohort repertoires had been generated on a single sequencing platform. Alongside the repertoire data, information on donor age, sex, ethnicity and CMV serostatus was compiled. To predict cytomegalovirus infection status, the study brought together high-throughput TCR immunosequencing, statistical association of individual TCRs with disease status, and machine learning. A later genetic analysis used genome-wide SNP genotypes for 398 of the 666 donors, treating that subset as a discovery cohort. About 5 DR-DQ haplotypes were handled as single units for association and clustering, since linkage in the cohort was strong. The T cell repertoires of some 670 subjects were profiled by immunosequencing and related to cytomegalovirus serostatus. The study was designed to test whether signatures of past pathogen exposure could be identified by cataloging public T cell receptors. HLA typing included class I and class II loci at four-digit resolution. The later analysis used no new phenotypic data to find candidate immune exposures, relying instead on TCR beta sequences and their occurrence across donors. An earlier analysis of around 540 of the donors applied high-throughput TCR beta sequencing to assess whether each TCR beta V gene segment acted as functional or pseudogenic. To study patterns of TCR occurrence, a later analysis re-analyzed previously published TCR beta repertoires from 550 to 800 donors and added high-resolution HLA genotyping. An early release covering over 500 HLA-typed donors comprised approximately 300 gigabases of sequencing data and around 80 million unique TCR sequences. Of the 300 to 500 genotyped donors, 81% were placed in the genetic ancestry cluster associated with self-reported Caucasian donors. Typing coverage differed by locus: A, B, C, DRB1 and DQB1 were typed in roughly 620-630 donors, DQA1 in 522, DPA1 in 600 to 610, and DPB1 in 472.

The CDR3 contains 17 residues, cysteine and phenylalanine counted. The CDR3 DNA has 51 bases and is translated from base 1. CDR1 LNHNV and CDR2 YYDKDF are derived from the germline V gene (reference sequence). General findings and caveats noted by the study authors: A few of the identified cytomegalovirus-associated TCR beta chains were confirmed in vitro to be specific for cytomegalovirus antigens. Sequencing depth was assumed to be roughly uniform across donors in the presence/absence analyses, though that assumption may not hold. According to a later analysis, parvovirus B19, influenza, CMV and Epstein-Barr virus appeared linked to several top co-occurrence clusters. In the study, about 150 TCR beta chains were listed as associated with cytomegalovirus. Because HLA typing was missing for some donors at each locus, association tests included only the typed subset. V-gene and J-gene trimming of TCR beta chains was associated with a missense DCLRE1C variant in a later genetic analysis, and the association was replicated in an independent cohort. Most TCR sequences were observed very rarely across donors, whereas some public TCRs were present in many individuals. The 87-base-pair reads could not distinguish some IMGT-functional V segments, including TRBV6-2 and TRBV6-3, so those segments were excluded. A later analysis associated about 17,000 TCR beta sequences with specific HLA alleles at a false discovery rate of 0.05. A later analysis found that TCR association rates varied across HLA loci, with DRB1 alleles showing the most associated TCRs and HLA-C alleles the fewest. The authors suggested that the approach could potentially be generalized to other disease states and immunological phenotypes. In an earlier analysis of fewer than 700 of the donors, most TCR beta V segments appeared in productive rearrangements about 87% or about 30% of the time, broadly matching IMGT annotations. A group of highly shared sequence variants was considered likely to be a technical artifact of the sequencing pipeline. Linkage disequilibrium might explain the correlated functional status among segregating V segments, but an unknown experimental factor could not be ruled out. Cytomegalovirus status was reported to be diagnosed by the classifier with high specificity and sensitivity in both the original and validation cohorts. A later analysis found that most CMV-associated TCR beta chains appeared HLA-restricted, with HLA associations seemingly driven largely by CMV exposure. The cohort was sequenced for TCR beta chains only, and without alpha or paired-chain data the features that could be detected were limited. For the cohort, immune exposure information was limited to CMV serostatus. A later genetic analysis reported fewer N-insertions in productive TCRs among donors in an Asian-associated ancestry cluster than the roughly 640-donor mean. When HLA alleles, especially DR and DQ, strongly co-occurred, TCR associations were difficult to assign to individual alleles. A later analysis found that HLA-associated TCR beta chains were more clonally expanded and had lower generation probabilities than equally common non-associated chains. The earlier analysis of 587 of the donors excluded 15 to 20 rarely observed V segments, including chromosome 9 orphons, because counts were too low. A further reported finding was that TCR beta sequences accurately predicted the HLA-A and HLA-B alleles for most subjects in the first cohort.

The protocol used for the library was the immunoSEQ multiplex PCR assay. For the multiplex PCR, a mixture combining 60 forward primers for TCR Vbeta segments and 13 reverse primers for TCR Jbeta segments was used. A multiplex PCR assay on genomic DNA amplified the CDR3 region of rearranged TCR beta genes. The amplified TCR beta libraries were sequenced on the Illumina HiSeq System as 87-base-pair reads. On the authors' methods: A later analysis tallied roughly 78 million unique TCR beta chains across the 600 to 700 repertoires, and approximately 12 million of those chains were shared by two or more donors. Raw reads were error-corrected and collapsed into unique sequences by a nearest-neighbor algorithm in which closely related sequences were merged to remove PCR and sequencing errors. CDR3 sequences were aligned to IMGT reference sequences to assign V, D and J gene segments. For a sequence to be retained, a match of at least six nucleotides was required to both a V gene segment and a J gene segment. Rearrangements were classified as productive when the CDR3 lacked stop codons and remained in frame with V and J, and all other rearrangements were classified as non-productive. Following IMGT convention, CDR3 was defined as the stretch from the second conserved V-encoded cysteine up to the conserved J-encoded phenylalanine. Sequences without an unambiguous match to a single V gene segment were excluded from the earlier analysis of about 600 of the donors. In an earlier analysis of some 590 of the donors, a V segment was called functional when productive rearrangements were above 56.7%, and segregating when the standard deviation between donors exceeded 5%. A statistical classification framework was developed to diagnose cytomegalovirus status using the catalog of TCR beta chain sequences. A later analysis assigned V and J genes by comparing TCR nucleotide sequences with IMGT/GENE-DB human TR gene sequences. Using the TCRdist pipeline, a later analysis assigned CDR3 sequences along with most-parsimonious VDJ recombination scenarios. In a later analysis, each TCR beta chain was defined by its CDR3 amino acid sequence together with its V-gene family, and reads lacking a unique V-gene family were excluded. A later analysis removed 550 to 650 highly shared, low-generation-probability nucleotide sequences to deal with suspected cross-contamination and a sequencing artifact. A later analysis calculated a clonal expansion index for each public chain from normalized within-repertoire ranks of inferred template counts. In a later analysis, generation probabilities were computed with a VDJ recombination model fitted to out-of-frame rearrangements, and the resulting probabilities were checked against IGoR. A later analysis scored TCR-TCR, TCR-HLA and TCR-CMV co-occurrence with hypergeometric tests, applying a repertoire-size bias correction to TCR pairs. False discovery rates were estimated in a later analysis by permuting HLA or CMV assignments 20 times. In a later analysis, co-occurring TCRs were grouped using DBSCAN, and TCRdist sequence similarity was added for clustering within HLA-allele-positive subsets. For co-occurrence clustering, repertoires with fewer than 30,000 or more than 120,000 public chains were excluded, along with roughly five repertoires with anomalous nucleotide sharing. In its TCRdb copy, this immuneACCESS table keeps in-frame sequences only and misses some clones. Where compared with another copy, unresolved V genes explain less than half of these, and the others have no known cause. V and J calls and clone size are given by that table; D and trimming were obtained from the DNA. Within this sample are around 100,000 clones, with around 80% of them counted one time only. The ten largest make up over 3% of the sample.

In total, 630 or so healthy bone marrow donors made up the cohort. All cohort members were sampled while nominally healthy, although unrecorded immune exposures were likely present. The donor tested CMV seronegative and was one of the 352 seronegative cohort members. A peripheral blood sample was provided by each donor, and peripheral blood mononuclear cells were used for TCR beta sequencing. Genomic DNA was extracted from the blood cell samples with the Qiagen DNeasy Blood Extraction Kit. Remarks on this clone: Its antigen remains undetermined. Mismatch with germline at one junction end may stem from a read error. Other DNA sequences in the same sample also yield this CDR3.

Sequencing was performed on PBMCs. Recombination joined TRBV15 with TRBJ1-1; a tentative D call is TRBD1 (5 bases match). The sequence derives from a middle-aged woman in good health and CMV-seronegative. CDR3 sequence: CATSGRVRFVGGTEAFF. The DNA sequence is given as TGTGCCACCAGCGGTCGTGTCAGGTTCGTGGGGGGGACTGAGGCTTTCTTT.